Each of the 26 T cell receptor beta chains below was sequenced from the same sample in a study of blood T cells in healthy people across ages. The authors ran a second PCR of roughly 7 to 11 cycles using a sample-barcoded 5' primer and a J-beta primer mix. In TCRdb, the 5' RACE reads were re-called with MiXCR into one record per CDR3 protein. The sample holds around 650,000 distinct CDR3 sequences; roughly two fifths are singletons and the top ten take 25% to 30%. Sample: blood. The receptors were gathered from an elderly man in good health.

J is TRBJ1-5 and V is TRBV6-2 or TRBV6-3, with D tentatively TRBD1 (6 bases). The CDR3 has 17 amino acids. Trimming took 8 bases from V and 0 from J, leaving 20 bases between them. Germline CDR1 and CDR2: MNHEY and SVGEGT. Here the CDR3 DNA reads TGTGCCAGCCGAACCCTTCCGGACAGATCTAGCAATCAGCCCCAGCATTTT. Amino acid sequence: CASRTLPDRSSNQPQHF.

The chain joins TRBV20-1 to TRBJ2-4; tentative D call: TRBD2 (6 bases). Looked up from germline, CDR1 is DFQATT and CDR2 is SNEGSKA (reference sequence). The CDR3 extends over 11 amino acids. Deletions cut 1 base from V and 15 bases from J, with 13 bases between. CDR3 coding DNA: TGCAGTGCTAGAGGGCTTGGGGGGTTGTACTTC. This encodes CSARGLGGLYF.

With regard to this clonotype: This may be a read error, as it is one base from a much larger clone. The chain employs TRBV6-5 and TRBJ1-6; no clear D. The CDR3 runs to 14 residues. Germline V gene sequence: CDR1 MNHEY, CDR2 SVGAGI. V lost 9 bases and J lost 8, with 17 bases in between. The CDR3 DNA sequence: TGTGCCAGTCTCGGGCCGGAACTTCATTCACCCCTCCACTTT. Its protein product is CASLGPELHSPLHF.

The chain links TRBV29-1 to TRBJ2-7, with unresolved D. There are 15 residues in the CDR3. The germline V and J ends were trimmed by 4 bases and 0 bases, with 16 bases remaining between them. Germline-derived CDR1 and CDR2 are SQVTM and ANQGSEA. CDR3 coding DNA: TGCAGCGTTGCCCGGTCTTCGGGTTCCTCCTACGAGCAGTACTTC. It specifies CSVARSSGSSYEQYF.

This clonotype was found once. The chain employs TRBV9 and TRBJ2-1; 9 nucleotides align to TRBD2. Germline CDR1 and CDR2: SGDLS and YYNGEE. CDR3 length: 15 residues. The V and J ends lost 5 bases and 10 bases, in that order; junction bases with no gene match: 13. CDR3 DNA sequence: TGTGCCAGCAGTGAGCCGGGACTAGCATGGAAGGAGCAGTTCTTC. This encodes CASSEPGLAWKEQFF.

To note about this clonotype: The junction and the germline gene differ at one end; a read error may be behind it. The V gene is TRBV7-2, the J gene TRBJ2-3; 7 positions agree with TRBD2. Germline assignment: CDR1 SGHTA and CDR2 FQGNSA. The CDR3 has 15 amino acids. The DNA for the CDR3 is TGTGCCTGCAGCTTAGGAGCGGGGAGCACAGATACGCAGTATTTT. Translated, it gives CACSLGAGSTDTQYF.

V and J are TRBV7-2 and TRBJ2-7; D tentatively fits TRBD1 or TRBD2 (5 bases each). CDR3 length: 15 residues. Trimming removed 5 bases from V and 5 bases from J, with 19 bases in between. Per germline, CDR1 SGHTA and CDR2 FQGNSA. The CDR3 sequence: CASSDLAPPGHEQYF. CDR3 coding DNA: TGTGCCAGCAGCGACCTAGCTCCCCCGGGACACGAGCAGTACTTC.

The gene calls are TRBV29-1 and TRBJ1-2; TRBD1 might be the D (6 bases). Trimming pared 7 bases from V and 4 bases from J, leaving 16 bases between. This CDR3 has 13 amino acids. Germline CDR1 is SQVTM and CDR2 is ANQGSEA. The CDR3 is CSAAWGAGYGYTF. CDR3 coding DNA: TGCAGCGCGGCCTGGGGGGCCGGCTATGGCTACACCTTC.

This clonotype was counted at least ten times. This chain uses TRBV5-1 with TRBJ2-7; 9 bases are shared with TRBD1. Germline CDR1 reads SGHRS; CDR2 reads YFSETQ. The CDR3 totals 14 residues. The trim removed 4 bases at V and 4 bases at J, leaving 6 bases unmatched. The CDR3 DNA reads as TGCGCCAGCAGCATCGGGACAGGGATATACGAGCAGTACTTC. Its translation is CASSIGTGIYEQYF.

This clonotype came up many times. The V and J genes are TRBV29-1 and TRBJ2-1; TRBD2 aligns across 9 bases. Germline CDR1 is SQVTM and CDR2 is ANQGSEA. The V gene end was trimmed by 0 bases and the J gene end by 5 bases; junction bases not matched to a gene: 5. CDR3 length: 15 residues. The CDR3 bases are TGCAGCGTTGAAGATCGCGGGAGGGCCAACAATGAGCAGTTCTTC. The encoded protein is CSVEDRGRANNEQFF.

This chain links TRBV4-1 with TRBJ2-1, with a possible D match to TRBD2 (6 bases). CDR3 size: 15 residues. The germline V and J ends were trimmed by 2 bases and 10 bases, with 18 bases remaining between them. CDR1 and CDR2 from the germline V gene are MGHRA and YSYEKL. CDR3 sequence reads: CASSQPERSGPEQFF. CDR3 nucleotides: TGCGCCAGCAGCCAACCGGAACGAAGCGGGCCGGAGCAGTTCTTC.

V and J are TRBV10-1 and TRBJ2-1, with 7 bases identical to TRBD1. Germline lookup yields CDR1 WNHNN and CDR2 SYGVQD (reference sequence). The CDR3 consists of 14 residues. The V gene end was trimmed by 1 base and the J gene end by 7 bases; junction bases not matched to a gene: 4. The CDR3 protein is CASSEYRGTNEQFF. The CDR3 DNA reads as TGCGCCAGCAGTGAGTACAGGGGTACAAATGAGCAGTTCTTC.

Written as DNA, the CDR3 is TGTGCCAGCAGGGTAGACAGGTACCAAGAGACCCAGTACTTC. This codes for CASRVDRYQETQYF. V usage is TRBV2 and J usage is TRBJ2-5; possibly TRBD1 for D (6 bases). Germline V gives CDR1 SNHLY, CDR2 FYNNEI. With 6 bases removed from V and 0 bases from J, the gap between germline ends came to 11 bases. The CDR3 is 14 amino acids.

The V call is TRBV5-1, the J call TRBJ1-2; 7 nucleotides match TRBD1. The CDR3 totals 15 residues. V lost 3 bases, J lost 6 bases, and 11 bases stayed unmatched. CDR1 and CDR2 (germline): SGHRS, YFSETQ. The CDR3 here is CASSSTGETRDGYTF. CDR3 bases: TGCGCCAGCAGCTCCACAGGGGAAACAAGGGATGGCTACACCTTC.

The chain is built from TRBV3-1 and TRBJ2-1, with 7 bases identical to TRBD2. V dropped 4 bases and J dropped 2; count of bases not matched to a gene: 8. CDR1 and CDR2 from the germline V gene are LGHDT and YNNKEL (reference sequence). CDR3 length: 16 amino acids. The CDR3 sequence: CASSLQERGTYNEQFF. CDR3 nucleotide sequence: TGTGCCAGCAGCCTTCAAGAGCGGGGCACCTACAATGAGCAGTTCTTC.

The chain couples TRBV20-1 to TRBJ2-4; 7 nucleotides line up with TRBD2. With the DNA end fitting TRBJ2-7 better, the J assignment may be wrong. The CDR3 is 15 amino acids. CDR1 and CDR2 (germline): DFQATT, SNEGSKA (reference sequence). The CDR3 DNA reads as TGCAGTGCTCCCGGGGGAGGGGAAAGAGACTACGAGCAGTACTTC. Translation: CSAPGGGERDYEQYF.

This clonotype came up a few times. The V and J genes are TRBV7-9 and TRBJ2-3; 10 bases align to TRBD2. V gave up 5 bases and J gave up 5 bases; unmatched junction bases: 13. CDR3 length: 17 amino acids. CDR1 and CDR2 from the germline V gene are SEHNR and FQNEAQ (reference sequence). In DNA form, the CDR3 reads TGTGCCAGCAGCAACGTCGTAGGAGCGGGGGGGCGAGATACGCAGTATTTT. It yields the protein CASSNVVGAGGRDTQYF.

This chain joins TRBV27 and TRBJ2-1, with D perhaps TRBD2 (5 bases). Germline V gene lookup returns CDR1 MNHEY and CDR2 SMNVEV (reference sequence). The CDR3 consists of 16 residues. V was shortened by 2 bases and J by 0 bases, with 11 bases between the two germline ends. The CDR3 reads CASSLLLGASYNEQFF. The DNA for the CDR3 is TGTGCCAGCAGTTTACTACTGGGAGCCTCCTACAATGAGCAGTTCTTC.

This clonotype has just a few counts. This chain links TRBV9 with TRBJ2-5; 7 bases are a match to TRBD1. Losses at the gene ends were 4 bases for V and 4 bases for J; bases not matched to a gene: 7. The CDR3 spans 14 residues. CDR1 and CDR2 from the germline V gene are SGDLS and YYNGEE. The CDR3 DNA reads as TGTGCCAGCAGCCCTTGGACAGGATTAGAGACCCAGTACTTC. Its translation: CASSPWTGLETQYF.

This clonotype has more than one count but fewer than ten. The chain couples TRBV6-5 to TRBJ2-7, with D possibly being TRBD2 (6 bases). Trimming removed 5 bases from V and 4 bases from J, with 12 bases in between. Per germline, CDR1 MNHEY and CDR2 SVGAGI. The CDR3 covers 13 residues. The CDR3, as DNA: TGTGCCAGCAGTGGGGACTTCTTTTACGAGCAGTACTTC. Residues: CASSGDFFYEQYF.

This clonotype was observed a few times. The chain is built from TRBV25-1 and TRBJ1-4, with unresolved D. From germline, CDR1 is MGHDK and CDR2 SYGVNS. The CDR3 totals 14 residues. Trimming took 5 bases from V and 2 from J, leaving 9 bases between them. This CDR3 reads CASSQDGTNEKLFF. The CDR3 DNA reads as TGTGCCAGCAGTCAAGACGGCACTAATGAAAAACTGTTTTTT.

About this clonotype itself: Mismatch with germline at one junction end may stem from a read error. This chain connects TRBV27 to TRBJ1-2, with D tentatively TRBD1 (6 bases). This CDR3 contains 12 residues. Germline CDR1 reads MNHEY; CDR2 reads SMNVEV (reference sequence). The CDR3 spells CVSSSDRLGYTF. CDR3 sequence (DNA): TGTGTCAGCAGTTCAGACAGGTTAGGCTACACCTTC.

V is TRBV2 and J is TRBJ2-1; 8 bases map to TRBD1. There are 13 residues in the CDR3. Looked up from germline, CDR1 is SNHLY and CDR2 is FYNNEI. The V gene end was trimmed by 6 bases and the J gene end by 3 bases; junction bases not matched to a gene: 1. This chain's CDR3 is CASSDRGYNEQFF. In DNA form, the CDR3 reads TGTGCCAGCAGCGACAGGGGCTACAATGAGCAGTTCTTC.

This clonotype came up once. The rearrangement links TRBV12-3 or TRBV12-4 to TRBJ1-4; 10 bases align to TRBD1. The CDR3 is made up of 15 amino acids. Trimming at V came to 4 bases and at J to 8 bases, leaving 7 bases not matched to a gene. The CDR3 DNA reads TGTGCCAGCAGTTCGACAGGGGGCGTCTCGGAAAAACTGTTTTTT. Protein: CASSSTGGVSEKLFF.

Comments on this clonotype: This sequence may be a read error, since a much larger clone differs from it by one base. The CDR3 region has the DNA TGTGCCTGGAGTGTACGGGCGCGGGGTGAGCAGTACTTC. Amino acids: CAWSVRARGEQYF. The rearrangement joins TRBV30 to TRBJ2-5, with D perhaps matching TRBD2 (6 bases). This CDR3 comprises 13 residues. V dropped 0 bases and J dropped 11 bases, with 16 bases sitting between them. In germline, CDR1 is GTSNPN, CDR2 SVGIG (reference sequence).

This chain uses TRBV20-1 with TRBJ2-7; D is perhaps TRBD1 (6 bases). CDR1 and CDR2 from the germline V gene are DFQATT and SNEGSKA (reference sequence). V was shortened by 0 bases and J by 3 bases, with 15 bases between the two germline ends. This CDR3 has 15 residues. The CDR3 here is CSARDHGQGNYEQYF. The CDR3 nucleotides are TGCAGTGCTAGAGATCATGGTCAGGGGAACTACGAGCAGTACTTC.